Below are 10 T cell receptor beta chains sequenced from a single sample in a study of T cell responses to AZD1222 COVID-19 vaccine (dated by TCRdb to the early 2020s). Explained via the paper, the time point label denotes: baseline before first vaccination. Preparation of the library involved the immunoSEQ multiplex PCR assay. TCRdb mirrors the immuneACCESS table, restricted to in-frame sequences. Some clones are absent from its copies; in checked studies, under half trace to an unresolved V gene, and the reason for the others is unknown. The sample has about 120,000 clones on record, around 92% of them singletons. The top ten constitute more than 13% of the sample. Material: peripheral blood, obtained on day 0 of AZD1222 vaccination. These receptors came from an adult in good health.

The rearrangement joins TRBV13 to TRBJ2-2, with D possibly matching TRBD1 (5 bases). CDR3 length: 15 residues. The germline V gene encodes CDR1 PRHDT and CDR2 FYEKMQ (reference sequence). The V and J ends lost 4 bases and 7 bases respectively, with 16 bases between them. The CDR3 nucleotides are TGTGCCAGCAGCTCGGGTGGGGCCGTCATCGGGGAGCTGTTTTTT. Its protein is CASSSGGAVIGELFF.

The chain has TRBV19 and TRBJ1-1; weak D call: TRBD1 (5 bases). This CDR3 comprises 15 residues. V was clipped by 5 bases and J by 0 bases, with 13 bases between them. CDR1 and CDR2 (germline): LNHDA, SQIVND (reference sequence). For the CDR3, the DNA is TGTGCCAGTAGTTTTCAGGGAAATTTGAACACTGAAGCTTTCTTT. Translating it yields CASSFQGNLNTEAFF. The entire variable domain, with the rest obtained from reference TRBV19 and TRBJ1-1, is as follows: DGGITQSPKYLFRKEGQNVTLSCEQNLNHDAMYWYRQDPGQGLRLIYYSQIVNDFQKGDIAEGYSVSREKKESFPLTVTSAQKNPTAFYLCASSFQGNLNTEAFFGQGTRLTVV.

The CDR3 region is CATSSPGTSESSETQYF. The CDR3 bases are TGTGCCACCAGCTCCCCGGGGACTAGCGAGTCTTCAGAGACCCAGTACTTC. J is TRBJ2-5 and V is TRBV15, with 10 positions matching TRBD2. V shed 5 bases, J shed 4 bases, and the junction held 13 bases outside the gene matches. The CDR3 loop spans 17 amino acids. Per germline, CDR1 LNHNV and CDR2 YYDKDF (reference sequence).

The gene calls are TRBV5-8 and TRBJ1-4, with D unresolved. Trimming removed 6 bases from V and 10 bases from J, with 16 bases in between. CDR1 is SGHTS, CDR2 YDEGEE, per germline. This CDR3 comprises 13 residues. The CDR3 loop is CASIRTYLGKLFF. The CDR3 DNA is TGTGCCAGCATCCGTACCTATCTGGGAAAACTGTTTTTT.

The chain recombines TRBV18 with TRBJ1-6; 8 bases agree with TRBD1. The CDR3 spans 16 residues. The V segment lost 3 bases and the J segment 5 bases; nucleotides outside the gene matches: 6. Germline V CDR1 and CDR2: KGHSH, LQKENI. The CDR3 bases are TGTGCCAGCTCACCGGGACAGGTCCTAAATAATTCACCCCTCCACTTT. This sequence encodes CASSPGQVLNNSPLHF.

The chain links TRBV11-2 to TRBJ1-2; D ambiguous. This CDR3 comprises 12 residues. V was shortened by 3 bases and J by 2 bases, with 4 bases between the two germline ends. Looked up from germline, CDR1 is SGHAT and CDR2 is FQNNGV. CDR3 loop: CASSFGNYGYTF. Here the CDR3 DNA reads TGTGCCAGCAGCTTCGGGAACTATGGCTACACCTTC.

This CDR3 reads CASNGVVVGQAEAFF. DNA of the CDR3: TGTGCCAGCAATGGGGTAGTCGTTGGGCAGGCCGAAGCTTTCTTT. The chain recombines TRBV28 with TRBJ1-1; D is ambiguous. With 7 bases removed from V and 8 bases from J, the gap between germline ends came to 23 bases. There are 15 residues in the CDR3. Germline CDR1 MDHEN, CDR2 SYDVKM.

V gene TRBV5-6 combines with J gene TRBJ1-1; D is undetermined. V was cut by 5 bases and J by 0 bases, with 8 bases left in between. This CDR3 is 13 amino acids long. The germline V gene has CDR1 SGHDT and CDR2 YYEEEE. The CDR3 region has the DNA TGTGCCAGCAGTTTTACGGTGAACACTGAAGCTTTCTTT. As protein: CASSFTVNTEAFF.

This clone was recorded only once. This chain joins TRBV6-6 and TRBJ1-6; the D gene is possibly TRBD1 (5 bases). This CDR3 has 18 amino acids. Per germline, CDR1 MNHNY and CDR2 SVGAGI (reference sequence). V lost 5 bases and J lost 0, with 17 bases in between. In nucleotides, the CDR3 is TGTGCCAGCAGTCCCGCCAGACAGTCCAACTCCTATAATTCACCCCTCCACTTT. This sequence encodes CASSPARQSNSYNSPLHF.

The rearrangement joins TRBV19 to TRBJ1-4; D possibly corresponds to TRBD1 (6 bases). Trimming stripped 6 bases from V and 1 base from J, with 9 bases between. Germline CDR1 and CDR2: LNHDA and SQIVND (reference sequence). This CDR3 has 14 residues. In DNA form, the CDR3 reads TGTGCCAGTAGCTTGACAGGAACTAATGAAAAACTGTTTTTT. This gives the protein CASSLTGTNEKLFF. Filled out from reference TRBV19 and TRBJ1-4, the complete variable domain reads DGGITQSPKYLFRKEGQNVTLSCEQNLNHDAMYWYRQDPGQGLRLIYYSQIVNDFQKGDIAEGYSVSREKKESFPLTVTSAQKNPTAFYLCASSLTGTNEKLFFGSGTQLSVL.